This T cell receptor beta chain stems from a study of vaccination effects on CD4 cells after COVID-19. Antigen-specific CD4+ T cells were expanded (with viral peptide pools) by the ViraFEST assay ahead of sequencing. CD4+ T cells were isolated after less than 13 days of culture. Participants were given two doses of BNT162b2 or mRNA-1273 vaccine. Recipients of the vaccine had no prior SARS-CoV-2 infection and negative nucleocapsid antibodies. Study observations and caveats: Healthy vaccinees' vaccine-induced clones included only 1 of 255 that recognized common cold coronaviruses.

Trimming left V 6 bases short and J 5 bases short, with 13 bases between. The V gene's germline CDR1 is SQVTM and CDR2 ANQGSEA. This CDR3 is built from 12 residues. TCRdb keeps only in-frame clones here, not all; method: immunoSEQ multiplex PCR. The table includes about 35,000 clones, roughly four fifths detected once. About this clone: Antigen unknown.

This chain uses TRBV29-1 with TRBJ2-5; TRBD1 might be the D (6 bases). The sample consisted of CD4+ T cells from PBMCs cultured with HCoV-NL63 spike peptides, taken after COVID-19 vaccination. This sequence originates from a human donor who received a COVID-19 vaccine. Some clones in this sample may be carry-over from other donors' samples. The CDR3 DNA reads TGCAGCGTAGCGGACAGTTCGGAGACCCAGTACTTC. Protein: CSVADSSETQYF.